This T cell receptor (beta chain) was captured by sequencing in a study of blood T cell repertoires in COVID-19. Study-wide background: Both acute and convalescent COVID-19 samples were obtained from the United States, Italy and Spain. In each case, the material was cDNA or gDNA derived from T cells, B-cell-depleted T cells, or PBMCs.

The germline V gene encodes CDR1 LNHNV and CDR2 YYDKDF (reference sequence). Trimming removed 0 bases from V and 6 bases from J; junction bases left unmatched: 5. The length of the CDR3 is 15 residues. Clones were read by immunoSEQ multiplex PCR, and TCRdb kept only the in-frame ones, dropping some. The table shows 200,000 to 250,000 clones, with 80% to 85% occurring only once. The chain uses TRBV15 and TRBJ1-2; 9 bases map to TRBD1. Specimen: peripheral blood. The receptor was isolated from an elderly woman with active or convalescent COVID-19. The CDR3 region is CATSREGQGLDGYTF. For the CDR3, the DNA is TGTGCCACCAGCAGAGAGGGACAGGGCTTGGATGGCTACACCTTC.